The rows below give T cell receptor beta chains drawn from one sample of a study of shared clonotypes between healthy human individuals. Using immunoSEQ multiplex PCR, the repertoire was profiled, and TCRdb retains in-frame clones only, with some absent. The data hold roughly 2.5 million clones, with about 92% observed a single time. Specimen: naive CD4+ T cells sorted from blood. The receptor set was obtained from a man between 18 and 29 years old in good health. CDR3s include the opening cysteine and the closing phenylalanine or tryptophan.

TRBJ1-1 | TRBV6-5 | CASSYEQGVTEAFF
TRBJ1-3 | TRBV18 | CASSPRTIVGTEIAGGNTIYF
TRBJ1-2 | TRBV28 | CASSPDRVYGYTF
TRBJ1-2 | TRBV27 | CASSLTGNYGYTF
TRBJ1-2 | TRBV18 | CASSIDNYGYTF
TRBJ2-3 | TRBV19 | CASSIDLGGDTQYF
TRBJ2-2 | TRBV29-1 | CSVGQGAHTGELFF
TRBJ1-3 | TRBV12-5 | CASGFGTGAGNTIYF
TRBJ2-4 | TRBV28 | CASRPPGGKAKNIQYF
TRBJ2-3 | TRBV7-3 | CASSLSRADTQYF
TRBJ2-7 | TRBV6-5 | CASSPKDRGSYEQYF
TRBJ2-5 | TRBV10-3 | CAISEGGGETQYF
TRBJ2-2 | TRBV7-2 | CASSSRGTPNTGELFF
TRBJ2-6 | TRBV14 | CASSILASGANVLTF
TRBJ2-7 | TRBV2 | CASRVLTGGAYEQYF
TRBJ1-2 | TRBV6-1 | CASSETRNYGYTF
TRBJ1-1 | TRBV28 | CASSLRGHGEAFF
TRBJ1-1 | TRBV7-9 | CASSLISGMVTEAFF
TRBJ2-5 | TRBV7-2 | CASSRQGRETQYF
TRBJ2-5 | TRBV11-2 | CASSFGVGTYGETQYF
TRBJ2-7 | TRBV21-1 | CASSKVVSPGSPCEQYF
TRBJ2-7 | TRBV30 | CAWSVDHEQYF
TRBJ1-1 | TRBV20-1 | CSASLGPEAFF
TRBJ2-1 | TRBV6-5 | CASSKTGGEQFF
TRBJ1-5 | TRBV15 | CATSREGQGAGQPQHF
TRBJ1-1 | TRBV5-6 | CASSLVSWGTEAFF
TRBJ1-6 | TRBV5-1 | CASSWGRDRNSPLHF
TRBJ2-5 | TRBV18 | CASSLRSSGETQYF
TRBJ2-2 | TRBV7-9 | CASSLDGTAIYTGELFF
TRBJ2-7 | TRBV5-1 | CASSPSANEYEQYF
TRBJ2-1 | TRBV2 | CASSRRQVSFYNEQFF